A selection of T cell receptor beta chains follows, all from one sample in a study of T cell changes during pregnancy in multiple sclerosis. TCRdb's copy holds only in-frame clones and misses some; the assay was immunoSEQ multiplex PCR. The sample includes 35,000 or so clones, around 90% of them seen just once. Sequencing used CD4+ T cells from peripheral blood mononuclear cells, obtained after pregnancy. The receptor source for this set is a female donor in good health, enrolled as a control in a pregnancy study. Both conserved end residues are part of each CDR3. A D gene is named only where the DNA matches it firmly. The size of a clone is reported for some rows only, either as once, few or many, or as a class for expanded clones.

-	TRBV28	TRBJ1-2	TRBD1	TGTGCCAGCAGTTTGGGGGACAGGGTGTTTTACTATGGCTACACCTTC	CASSLGDRVFYYGYTF
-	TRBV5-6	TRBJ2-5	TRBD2	TGTGCCAGCAGCTTTAGGCTGCTAGCGGGCTGGGAGACCCAGTACTTC	CASSFRLLAGWETQYF
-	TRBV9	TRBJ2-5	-	TGTGCCAGCGGTCCAGCGGGCTTGCAAGAGACCCAGTACTTC	CASGPAGLQETQYF
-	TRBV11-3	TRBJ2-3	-	TGTGCCAGCAGCTTTCAGGCTAGCACAGATACGCAGTATTTT	CASSFQASTDTQYF
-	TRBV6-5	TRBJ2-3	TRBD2	TGTGCCAGCAGGCCTAGCGGGGGGCAAACAGATACGCAGTATTTT	CASRPSGGQTDTQYF
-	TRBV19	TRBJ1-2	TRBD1	TGTGCCAGTACAAGTACTTTTACAGGGGCTAACTATGGCTACACCTTC	CASTSTFTGANYGYTF
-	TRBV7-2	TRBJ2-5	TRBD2	TGTGCCAGCAACCCACTGGGGGGGGAGACCCAGTACTTC	CASNPLGGETQYF
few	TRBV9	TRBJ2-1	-	TGTGCCAGCAGCGAGGCCGGAGACAATGAGCAGTTCTTC	CASSEAGDNEQFF
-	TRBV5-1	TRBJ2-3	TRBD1	TGCGCCAGCAGCTGGGGACAGGGGGCTAGCACAGATACGCAGTATTTT	CASSWGQGASTDTQYF
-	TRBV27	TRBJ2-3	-	TGTGCCAGCAGTTCTGTCGACAGTTCTAGCACAGATACGCAGTATTTT	CASSSVDSSSTDTQYF
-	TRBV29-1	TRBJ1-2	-	TGCAGCGTCAAGCGGGAGGAGAATGGCTACACCTTC	CSVKREENGYTF
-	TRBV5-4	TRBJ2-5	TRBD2	TGTGCCAGCAGCTTGAAGAGCGCACTAGCGGGAGTGGACGAGACCCAGTACTTC	CASSLKSALAGVDETQYF
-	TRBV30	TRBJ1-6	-	TGTGCCTGGAGTGTAGCCCATTCTGGTTCACCCCTCCACTTT	CAWSVAHSGSPLHF
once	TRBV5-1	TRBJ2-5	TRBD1	TGCGCCAGCAGCTTGGCAGGGGGACAAGAGACCCAGTACTTC	CASSLAGGQETQYF
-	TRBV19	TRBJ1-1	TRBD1	TGTGCCAGTACCAATCTTGGGACAGGGAAGAATCGGGCGGCTGAAGCTTTCTTT	CASTNLGTGKNRAAEAFF
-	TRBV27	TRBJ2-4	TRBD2	TGTGCCAGCAGTTTATCGCGGGGACTAGCGGGAGGGGCGGACATTCAGTACTTC	CASSLSRGLAGGADIQYF
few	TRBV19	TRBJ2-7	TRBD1	TGTGCCAGTAGACCGCAGGGGGTGTACGAGCAGTACTTC	CASRPQGVYEQYF
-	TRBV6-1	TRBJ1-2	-	TGTGCCAGCAGTGTAGATGCAGGAAATTTTGGGGGCTACACCTTC	CASSVDAGNFGGYTF
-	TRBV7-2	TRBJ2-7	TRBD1	TGTGCCAGCAGCCGGAGACAGGGAGCCCCCTACGAGCAGTACTTC	CASSRRQGAPYEQYF
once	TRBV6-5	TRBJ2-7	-	TGTGCCAGCAGTTCCCCCGGACTTATCTACGAGCAGTACTTC	CASSSPGLIYEQYF
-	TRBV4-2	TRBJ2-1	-	TGTGCCAGCAGCCAAGAAGGGGGAAGGATTTGGGATGAGCAGTTCTTC	CASSQEGGRIWDEQFF
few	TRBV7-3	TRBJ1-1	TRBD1	TGTGCCAGCAGCCCAGCAGGGGGCACGTTGACTGAAGCTTTCTTT	CASSPAGGTLTEAFF
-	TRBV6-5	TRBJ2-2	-	TGTGCCAGCAGTTACATAGACGCGGGGAACACCGGGGAGCTGTTTTTT	CASSYIDAGNTGELFF
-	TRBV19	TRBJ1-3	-	TGTGCCAGTAGTATAACGGGATTTGGTGGAAACACCATATATTTT	CASSITGFGGNTIYF
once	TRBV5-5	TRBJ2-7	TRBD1	TGTGCCAGCAGCTTGGGGGACAGGGATACTTACGAGCAGTACTTC	CASSLGDRDTYEQYF
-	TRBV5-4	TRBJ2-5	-	TGTGCCAGCAGCCCGGCGGGGAGCGCGGGACAAGAGACCCAGTACTTC	CASSPAGSAGQETQYF
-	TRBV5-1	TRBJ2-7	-	TGCGCCAGCAGCTTGGCGGCAGGGGTTAACTACGAGCAGTACTTC	CASSLAAGVNYEQYF
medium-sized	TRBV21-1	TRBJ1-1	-	TGTGCCAGCAGCAACAGGAACACTGAAGCTTTCTTT	CASSNRNTEAFF
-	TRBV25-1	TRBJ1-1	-	TGTGCCAGCAGCAATCAGGAGCGGGGACCGAAAGCTTTCTTT	CASSNQERGPKAFF
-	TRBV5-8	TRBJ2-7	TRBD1	TGTGCCAGCACCTATCGGACAGGCGTTGGGTACGAGCAGTACTTC	CASTYRTGVGYEQYF
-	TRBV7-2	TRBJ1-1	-	TGTGCCAGCAGCCACGGGGGGGGCTGGGGGAACACTGAAGCTTTCTTT	CASSHGGGWGNTEAFF
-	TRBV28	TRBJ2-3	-	TGTGCCAGCAGTTTCTCTCCGGGTCTTGGCACAGATACGCAGTATTTT	CASSFSPGLGTDTQYF
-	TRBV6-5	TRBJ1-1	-	TGTGCCAGCAGTTACAGGGGCCAGAACACTGAAGCTTTCTTT	CASSYRGQNTEAFF
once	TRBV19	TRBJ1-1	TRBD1	TGTGCCAGTAGTACCCTAGACAGGGTATTGTTAAAAGCTTTCTTT	CASSTLDRVLLKAFF
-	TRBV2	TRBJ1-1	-	TGTGCCAGCAGCGCTACAGAGCTGAACACTGAAGCTTTCTTT	CASSATELNTEAFF
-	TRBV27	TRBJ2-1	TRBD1	TGTGCCAGCAGAGCTCACAGGGGGCCGGGTGAGCAGTTCTTC	CASRAHRGPGEQFF
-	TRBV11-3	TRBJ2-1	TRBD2	TGTGCCAGCAGCTTATTCGGCCTAGCGGACGCCTACAATGAGCAGTTCTTC	CASSLFGLADAYNEQFF
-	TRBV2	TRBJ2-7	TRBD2	TGTGCCAGCAGTGAAGAGGAAGCGGGACTAGGCTACGAGCAGTACTTC	CASSEEEAGLGYEQYF
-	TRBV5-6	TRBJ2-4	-	TGTGCCAGCACCCCCTTCCGAGATGCGACCAAAAACATTCAGTACTTC	CASTPFRDATKNIQYF
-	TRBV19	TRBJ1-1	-	TGTGCCAGTAGTATAAACGGGTTTAGCACTGAAGCTTTCTTT	CASSINGFSTEAFF
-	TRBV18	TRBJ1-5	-	TGTGCCAGCTCACCGGAACAGGGAGGGCAGCCCCAGCATTTT	CASSPEQGGQPQHF
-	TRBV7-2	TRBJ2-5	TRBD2	TGTGCCAGCAGCTTAGAAGGTGGACTAGGGACCCAGTACTTC	CASSLEGGLGTQYF
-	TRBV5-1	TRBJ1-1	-	TGCGCCAGCAGCCTCCCGGGGGGGATGAACACTGAAGCTTTCTTT	CASSLPGGMNTEAFF
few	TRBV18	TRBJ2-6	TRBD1	TGTGCCAGCTCACCACGGGACAGGGAATCTGGGGCCAACGTCCTGACTTTC	CASSPRDRESGANVLTF
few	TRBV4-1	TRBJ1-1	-	TGCGCCAGCAGCCAAGGGGTCGGCAGGGCGACTGAAGCTTTCTTT	CASSQGVGRATEAFF
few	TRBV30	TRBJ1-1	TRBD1	TGTGCCTGGAGTACAGGGGGGAACACTGAAGCTTTCTTT	CAWSTGGNTEAFF
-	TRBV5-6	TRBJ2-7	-	TGTGCCAGCAGCTTTTCGGGGGTCGAGCAGTACTTC	CASSFSGVEQYF
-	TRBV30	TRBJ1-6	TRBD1	TGTGCCTGGAGCCCCGGACAGGGGGCTCTTTCACCCCTCCACTTT	CAWSPGQGALSPLHF
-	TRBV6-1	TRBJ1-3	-	TGTGCCAGCAGTGAACACGGGAGGGTTTCTGGAAACACCATATATTTT	CASSEHGRVSGNTIYF
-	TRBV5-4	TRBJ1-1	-	TGTGCCAGCAGCTTGGTTCGCGACAGCATGAACACTGAAGCTTTCTTT	CASSLVRDSMNTEAFF
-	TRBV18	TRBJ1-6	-	TGTGCCAGCTCTCCAAACTCGGCCGGTGAGGCACCCCTCCACTTT	CASSPNSAGEAPLHF
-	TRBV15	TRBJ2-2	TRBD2	TGTGCCACCAGCAGAAAGCGGGGGGGCTTAAACACCGGGGAGCTGTTTTTT	CATSRKRGGLNTGELFF
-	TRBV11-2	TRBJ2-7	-	TGTGCCAGCAGCCTAGGCGGCTCTCCGGGGGAGCAGTACTTC	CASSLGGSPGEQYF
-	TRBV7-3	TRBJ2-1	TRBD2	TGTGCCAGCAGCCCTGGGGGACTAGTCGACTACAATGAGCAGTTCTTC	CASSPGGLVDYNEQFF
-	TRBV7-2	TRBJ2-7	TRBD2	TGTGCCAGCAGCTTAGGGGACTACTCCTACGAGCAGTACTTC	CASSLGDYSYEQYF
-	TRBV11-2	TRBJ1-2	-	TGTGCCAGCAGCCCCGATCGACAGAGGACGGAAGGCTACACCTTC	CASSPDRQRTEGYTF
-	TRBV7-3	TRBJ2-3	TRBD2	TGTGCCAGCAGCTCGACTAGCGGGGGAACTACAGATACGCAGTATTTT	CASSSTSGGTTDTQYF
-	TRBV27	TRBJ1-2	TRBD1	TGTGCCAGCAGCGAACAGGGGCCCCGGTCCTATGGCTACACCTTC	CASSEQGPRSYGYTF